This is a list of T cell receptor beta chains from one sample in a study of blood T cell repertoires in COVID-19. Here immunoSEQ multiplex PCR was the method, and the copy in TCRdb shows in-frame clones only, minus some. The table has 250,000 to 300,000 clones, 80% to 85% seen once; the top ten hold 3.4%. Sequenced material: PBMCs or T cells enriched from blood (not recorded which). These receptors originate from a man aged 45-60 years who had recovered from COVID-19. Each CDR3 is given with its conserved first and last residue. D genes are given only for firm matches. Only part of the rows carry a size: once, few, many, or a class if the clone is expanded.

clone size,V gene,D gene,J gene,CDR3 protein,CDR3 DNA
NA,TRBV9,NA,TRBJ2-1,CASSVEQISYNEQFF,TGTGCCAGCAGCGTAGAACAGATCTCCTACAATGAGCAGTTCTTC
NA,TRBV28,NA,TRBJ1-2,CASSARNYGYTF,TGTGCCAGCAGTGCTAGGAACTATGGCTACACCTTC
NA,TRBV28,TRBD1,TRBJ1-2,CASRTGDSLVYGYTF,TGTGCCAGCAGGACGGGGGACAGCCTTGTCTATGGCTACACCTTC
NA,TRBV6-6,NA,TRBJ1-2,CASTLTAPPNYGYTF,TGTGCCAGCACCCTCACAGCTCCTCCTAACTATGGCTACACCTTC
NA,TRBV27,TRBD1,TRBJ1-5,CASSSQGGLHDQPQHF,TGTGCCAGCAGTTCCCAGGGGGGCCTACACGATCAGCCCCAGCATTTT
NA,TRBV5-1,TRBD1,TRBJ2-7,CASSLVQGANEQYF,TGCGCCAGCAGCTTGGTGCAGGGGGCGAACGAGCAGTACTTC
NA,TRBV7-8,NA,TRBJ2-4,CASSLTDRGIQYF,TGTGCCAGCAGCTTAACGGACAGAGGTATTCAGTACTTC
NA,TRBV5-1,NA,TRBJ1-1,CASSLDPLIQITEAFF,TGCGCCAGCAGCTTGGATCCCCTCATCCAGATCACTGAAGCTTTCTTT
NA,TRBV7-3,NA,TRBJ2-2,CASSWGRNSGELFF,TGTGCCAGCAGCTGGGGCAGGAACTCCGGGGAGCTGTTTTTT
NA,TRBV6-5,NA,TRBJ1-2,CASSYSITGYGYTF,TGTGCCAGCAGTTACTCGATAACAGGGTATGGCTACACCTTC
NA,TRBV10-3,TRBD1,TRBJ1-1,CAIQQGASTEAFF,TGTGCCATCCAACAGGGGGCGAGCACTGAAGCTTTCTTT
NA,TRBV2,NA,TRBJ1-2,CASSEGIGGYTF,TGTGCCAGCAGTGAAGGTATCGGGGGCTACACCTTC
NA,TRBV6-5,NA,TRBJ1-5,CASTRDTNQPQHF,TGTGCCAGCACTCGGGACACAAATCAGCCCCAGCATTTT
NA,TRBV6-1,NA,TRBJ1-1,CASSEQGITEAFF,TGTGCCAGCAGTGAACAGGGGATCACTGAAGCTTTCTTT
NA,TRBV10-3,TRBD2,TRBJ2-5,CASGLAGGETQYF,TGTGCCTCGGGACTAGCGGGGGGGGAGACCCAGTACTTC
NA,TRBV11-2,NA,TRBJ2-3,CASSSRGSGPDTQYF,TGTGCCAGCAGCTCCCGGGGTAGCGGACCAGATACGCAGTATTTT
few,TRBV5-1,TRBD1,TRBJ1-1,CASSPGQGAQNTEAFF,TGCGCCAGCAGCCCGGGACAGGGGGCGCAAAACACTGAAGCTTTCTTT
NA,TRBV4-3,NA,TRBJ2-7,CASSQDGARGDEQYF,TGCGCCAGCAGCCAAGATGGGGCCAGGGGGGACGAGCAGTACTTC
NA,TRBV3-1/TRBV3-2,TRBD2,TRBJ2-1,CASSPLAGGPGEQFF,TGTGCCAGCAGCCCACTAGCGGGGGGGCCCGGTGAGCAGTTCTTC
NA,TRBV5-1,NA,TRBJ2-7,CASSRDNPAYEQYF,TGCGCCAGCAGCCGCGACAATCCGGCCTACGAGCAGTACTTC
NA,TRBV5-1,NA,TRBJ1-3,CASSLQGLSGNTIYF,TGCGCCAGCAGCTTGCAGGGCCTCTCTGGAAACACCATATATTTT
NA,TRBV11-2,TRBD2,TRBJ2-5,CASSLGGGRETQYF,TGTGCCAGCAGCTTAGGCGGGGGGAGGGAGACCCAGTACTTC
NA,TRBV25-1,NA,TRBJ2-5,CASKLPGVETQYF,TGTGCCAGCAAGCTCCCGGGGGTAGAGACCCAGTACTTC
NA,TRBV3-1/TRBV3-2,TRBD2,TRBJ2-5,CASSPRTSSAETQYF,TGTGCCAGCAGCCCTAGGACTAGCTCGGCGGAGACCCAGTACTTC
NA,TRBV27,NA,TRBJ1-5,CASSHGEGGNQPQHF,TGTGCCAGCAGCCACGGAGAGGGAGGCAATCAGCCCCAGCATTTT
once,TRBV21-1,NA,TRBJ1-2,CASSKSVQGFGYTF,TGTGCCAGCAGCAAATCGGTACAGGGTTTTGGCTACACCTTC
once,TRBV28,TRBD1,TRBJ2-3,CASTGTAHTQYF,TGTGCCAGCACTGGGACAGCCCATACGCAGTATTTT
NA,TRBV5-1,NA,TRBJ2-7,CASSLEPGSGEQYF,TGCGCCAGCAGCTTGGAACCGGGCTCGGGAGAGCAGTACTTC
NA,TRBV11-1,NA,TRBJ2-7,CASSLALGATYEQYF,TGTGCCAGCAGCTTAGCGTTGGGGGCGACCTACGAGCAGTACTTC
NA,TRBV7-6,NA,TRBJ1-3,CASSSSFGYGNTIYF,TGTGCCAGCAGCTCTTCCTTCGGGTACGGAAACACCATATATTTT
NA,TRBV27,TRBD2,TRBJ2-2,CASRTAGAVVGELFF,TGTGCCAGCAGGACAGCGGGGGCCGTAGTTGGGGAGCTGTTTTTT